A selection of T cell receptor beta chains follows, all from one sample in a study of shared clonotypes between healthy human individuals. Assay used: immunoSEQ multiplex PCR; TCRdb lists only in-frame clones, some missing. The sample comprises 980,000 or so clones, 76% of which are singletons, and over 1.3% rests with the top ten. Sequenced: memory CD4+ T cells sorted from blood. The receptors derive from a man younger than 35 in good health. The CDR3 runs from the conserved cysteine through the conserved F or W. Each record gives: J gene, V gene, clone size, D gene, CDR3 protein, CDR3 DNA. D genes are given only for firm matches. Expanded clones get a size class; other rows say once, few or many, or leave the size out.

J: TRBJ1-1; V: TRBV20-1; size: few; D: NA; CDR3: CSANPGEEAFF; DNA: TGCAGTGCTAATCCAGGCGAAGAAGCTTTCTTT
J: TRBJ1-5; V: TRBV27; size: NA; D: NA; CDR3: CASTRGNQPQHF; DNA: TGTGCCAGCACTAGGGGGAATCAGCCCCAGCATTTT
J: TRBJ2-7; V: TRBV14; size: NA; D: NA; CDR3: CASSPGSGSSYEQYF; DNA: TGTGCCAGCAGCCCAGGGAGCGGTTCCTCCTACGAGCAGTACTTC
J: TRBJ1-3; V: TRBV30; size: once; D: NA; CDR3: CAWTEGAFSGNTIYF; DNA: TGTGCCTGGACTGAAGGTGCTTTCTCTGGAAACACCATATATTTT
J: TRBJ1-4; V: TRBV25-1; size: NA; D: TRBD1; CDR3: CASSESGTGEEKLFF; DNA: TGTGCCAGCAGTGAATCCGGGACAGGGGAGGAAAAACTGTTTTTT
J: TRBJ1-1; V: TRBV7-2; size: NA; D: NA; CDR3: CASSLEAGRNTEAFF; DNA: TGTGCCAGCAGCTTAGAGGCAGGCAGGAACACTGAAGCTTTCTTT
J: TRBJ2-2; V: TRBV5-1; size: NA; D: NA; CDR3: CASSLGHTTGELFF; DNA: TGCGCCAGCAGCCTGGGGCACACCACCGGGGAGCTGTTTTTT
J: TRBJ2-3; V: TRBV5-1; size: NA; D: NA; CDR3: CASSLARGLSTDTQYF; DNA: TGCGCCAGCAGCTTGGCTCGCGGGCTTAGCACAGATACGCAGTATTTT
J: TRBJ2-2; V: TRBV5-6; size: NA; D: NA; CDR3: CASSLSRGELFF; DNA: TGTGCCAGCAGCTTGAGTCGGGGGGAGCTGTTTTTT
J: TRBJ2-7; V: TRBV7-8; size: many; D: TRBD2; CDR3: CASSLRASGPYEQYF; DNA: TGTGCCAGCAGCTTAAGGGCTAGCGGTCCCTACGAGCAGTACTTC
J: TRBJ1-2; V: TRBV28; size: NA; D: NA; CDR3: CASSLEGGGYTF; DNA: TGTGCCAGCAGTTTAGAGGGGGGAGGCTACACCTTC
J: TRBJ1-3; V: TRBV11-3; size: NA; D: NA; CDR3: CASSLGSGNTIYF; DNA: TGTGCCAGCAGCTTAGGGTCTGGAAACACCATATATTTT
J: TRBJ1-5; V: TRBV10-1; size: once; D: NA; CDR3: CASSQGGINQPQHF; DNA: TGCGCCAGCAGCCAGGGAGGTATTAATCAGCCCCAGCATTTT
J: TRBJ2-2; V: TRBV19; size: once; D: NA; CDR3: CASSIPTANTGELFF; DNA: TGTGCCAGTAGTATACCGACCGCGAACACCGGGGAGCTGTTTTTT
J: TRBJ1-1; V: TRBV30; size: NA; D: NA; CDR3: CAWILGIRAFF; DNA: TGTGCCTGGATTCTCGGGATCCGAGCTTTCTTT
J: TRBJ1-3; V: TRBV9; size: few; D: TRBD1; CDR3: CASSRTHHDRAGNTIYF; DNA: TGTGCCAGCAGCCGCACCCACCACGACAGGGCTGGAAACACCATATATTTT
J: TRBJ1-1; V: TRBV6-1; size: NA; D: NA; CDR3: CASGFLNTEAFF; DNA: TGTGCCAGCGGTTTCTTGAACACTGAAGCTTTCTTT
J: TRBJ1-5; V: TRBV6-1; size: NA; D: NA; CDR3: CASSEGNQPQHF; DNA: TGTGCCAGCAGTGAGGGGAACCAGCCCCAGCATTTT
J: TRBJ2-2; V: TRBV15; size: NA; D: TRBD2; CDR3: CATSRDLSSGRVGELFF; DNA: TGTGCCACCAGCAGAGATCTGTCTAGCGGGAGGGTCGGGGAGCTGTTTTTT
J: TRBJ2-3; V: TRBV5-6; size: few; D: NA; CDR3: CASSKGDLTSTDTQYF; DNA: TGTGCCAGCAGCAAAGGGGACTTGACTAGCACAGATACGCAGTATTTT
J: TRBJ1-4; V: TRBV7-9; size: few; D: NA; CDR3: CASSFGVEEKLFF; DNA: TGTGCCAGCAGTTTCGGGGTCGAGGAAAAACTGTTTTTT
J: TRBJ1-5; V: TRBV5-4; size: NA; D: NA; CDR3: CASRDQGSNQPQHF; DNA: TGTGCCAGCAGAGATCAGGGATCCAATCAGCCCCAGCATTTT
J: TRBJ2-3; V: TRBV5-1; size: NA; D: NA; CDR3: CASSLEQTQYF; DNA: TGCGCCAGCAGCTTGGAACAGACGCAGTATTTT
J: TRBJ2-1; V: TRBV5-8; size: NA; D: TRBD2; CDR3: CASSLDSGRGYEQFF; DNA: TGTGCCAGCAGCTTGGATAGCGGGAGGGGGTATGAGCAGTTCTTC
J: TRBJ2-1; V: TRBV29-1; size: NA; D: NA; CDR3: CSVDWGARPNEQFF; DNA: TGCAGCGTTGACTGGGGGGCGCGACCAAATGAGCAGTTCTTC
J: TRBJ1-6; V: TRBV7-7; size: NA; D: NA; CDR3: CASSLEATEPNSPLHF; DNA: TGTGCTAGCAGCTTGGAGGCGACTGAGCCGAATTCACCCCTCCACTTT
J: TRBJ2-7; V: TRBV21-1; size: NA; D: NA; CDR3: CASSKDCRTGSYEQYF; DNA: TGTGCCAGCAGCAAAGACTGCCGGACAGGGTCCTACGAGCAGTACTTC
J: TRBJ1-5; V: TRBV28; size: NA; D: NA; CDR3: CASSLSAGRQPQHF; DNA: TGTGCCAGCAGTTTATCGGCGGGAAGGCAGCCCCAGCATTTT
J: TRBJ1-5; V: TRBV6-1; size: NA; D: NA; CDR3: CASNPGGTSNQPQHF; DNA: TGTGCCAGCAATCCCGGCGGGACGAGCAATCAGCCCCAGCATTTT
J: TRBJ1-1; V: TRBV20-1; size: NA; D: NA; CDR3: CSAIRGTEAFF; DNA: TGCAGTGCTATTCGGGGCACTGAAGCTTTCTTT
J: TRBJ2-2; V: TRBV2; size: NA; D: TRBD2; CDR3: CASRPASGSTGELFF; DNA: TGTGCCAGCAGACCCGCTAGCGGGAGCACCGGGGAGCTGTTTTTT
J: TRBJ1-1; V: TRBV5-1; size: NA; D: TRBD1; CDR3: CASSTQGGANTEAFF; DNA: TGCGCCAGCAGCACTCAAGGGGGCGCGAACACTGAAGCTTTCTTT
J: TRBJ2-7; V: TRBV5-6; size: NA; D: NA; CDR3: CASSFSITVLSEQYF; DNA: TGTGCCAGCAGCTTCTCAATTACCGTTTTGTCGGAGCAGTACTTC
J: TRBJ1-2; V: TRBV29-1; size: NA; D: NA; CDR3: CTLEEDLGGYTF; DNA: TGCACCCTAGAGGAGGATTTGGGCGGCTACACCTTC
J: TRBJ1-5; V: TRBV6-6; size: NA; D: NA; CDR3: CATQGGVGQPQHF; DNA: TGTGCCACCCAAGGGGGGGTCGGTCAGCCCCAGCATTTT
J: TRBJ2-3; V: TRBV4-3; size: NA; D: NA; CDR3: CASSQLRDTDTQYF; DNA: TGCGCCAGCAGCCAACTGCGGGACACAGATACGCAGTATTTT
J: TRBJ2-5; V: TRBV5-6; size: NA; D: NA; CDR3: CASSFGNREETQYF; DNA: TGTGCCAGCAGCTTTGGAAATAGGGAAGAGACCCAGTACTTC
J: TRBJ1-1; V: TRBV10-3; size: few; D: NA; CDR3: CAISERTAAEAFF; DNA: TGTGCCATCAGTGAGAGGACCGCAGCTGAAGCTTTCTTT
J: TRBJ1-5; V: TRBV19; size: once; D: NA; CDR3: CASSMDQNQPQHF; DNA: TGTGCCAGTAGTATGGACCAAAATCAGCCCCAGCATTTT
J: TRBJ2-3; V: TRBV5-6; size: few; D: NA; CDR3: CASRQRIGLTSTDTQYF; DNA: TGTGCCAGCAGACAAAGGATCGGACTAACTAGCACAGATACGCAGTATTTT
J: TRBJ1-5; V: TRBV19; size: NA; D: TRBD1; CDR3: CASTAGGRGLEPQHF; DNA: TGTGCCAGTACCGCCGGTGGCAGGGGGCTAGAGCCCCAGCATTTT
J: TRBJ2-3; V: TRBV5-1; size: once; D: NA; CDR3: CASSLGQFADTQYF; DNA: TGCGCCAGCAGCTTGGGACAGTTCGCAGATACGCAGTATTTT
J: TRBJ1-5; V: TRBV2; size: NA; D: NA; CDR3: CASSEALRGTAQHF; DNA: TGTGCCAGCAGTGAAGCGCTTCGGGGGACGGCCCAGCATTTT
J: TRBJ2-3; V: TRBV5-4; size: NA; D: TRBD2; CDR3: CASSSGTSGGAVIPDTQYF; DNA: TGTGCCAGCAGTTCAGGGACTAGCGGGGGGGCCGTAATCCCAGATACGCAGTATTTT
J: TRBJ1-1; V: TRBV6-5; size: few; D: NA; CDR3: CASTGWGTEAFF; DNA: TGTGCCAGCACGGGCTGGGGCACTGAAGCTTTCTTT
J: TRBJ1-2; V: TRBV10-1; size: NA; D: TRBD1; CDR3: CASSHGTGSGYTF; DNA: TGCGCCAGCAGCCACGGGACAGGGAGCGGCTACACCTTC
J: TRBJ2-5; V: TRBV2; size: NA; D: NA; CDR3: CASSGTGMLGETQYF; DNA: TGTGCCAGCAGTGGAACAGGGATGCTCGGGGAGACCCAGTACTTC
J: TRBJ1-1; V: TRBV27; size: NA; D: NA; CDR3: CASSPLGEAQNTEAFF; DNA: TGTGCCAGCAGTCCCCTTGGAGAGGCGCAGAACACTGAAGCTTTCTTT
J: TRBJ2-4; V: TRBV11-2; size: NA; D: TRBD1; CDR3: CASSLGGQAAAKNIQYF; DNA: TGTGCCAGCAGCTTAGGGGGACAGGCCGCAGCCAAAAACATTCAGTACTTC
J: TRBJ2-7; V: TRBV6-5; size: NA; D: TRBD1; CDR3: CASSSTGATNSYEQYF; DNA: TGTGCCAGCAGTTCGACAGGGGCCACCAATTCCTACGAGCAGTACTTC
J: TRBJ2-7; V: TRBV9; size: NA; D: NA; CDR3: CASSPQVSATYEQYF; DNA: TGTGCCAGCAGCCCCCAAGTCTCCGCTACCTACGAGCAGTACTTC
J: TRBJ1-5; V: TRBV7-4; size: NA; D: TRBD1; CDR3: CASSLGGQPQHF; DNA: TGTGCCAGCAGCCTAGGGGGCCAGCCCCAGCATTTT
J: TRBJ2-5; V: TRBV6-1; size: NA; D: TRBD2; CDR3: CASRLTGGPQETQYF; DNA: TGTGCCAGTCGGTTAACGGGAGGGCCGCAAGAGACCCAGTACTTC
J: TRBJ2-1; V: TRBV6-4; size: NA; D: TRBD2; CDR3: CASSEQRGGSYNEQFF; DNA: TGTGCCAGCAGTGAACAGCGGGGGGGCTCCTACAATGAGCAGTTCTTC